These 3 T cell receptor beta chains were all obtained from the same sample, sequenced in a study of blood T cell repertoires in COVID-19 (TCRdb year 2020). The method behind the library was the immunoSEQ multiplex PCR assay. As stored in TCRdb, this immuneACCESS dataset retains in-frame rearrangements with V and J assigned. A fraction of the clones does not appear; measured against another copy, unresolved V genes explain less than half of the discrepancy, and the remainder lacks a known reason. The sample yields a few hundred thousand clones; around 85% were counted once. The ten largest make up roughly 3.4% of the sample. Sequenced input: peripheral blood. Every receptor here comes from a woman between 18 and 29 years old with acute or convalescent COVID-19.

The J gene is TRBJ1-6, the V gene TRBV30; D not resolved. The CDR3 has 14 residues. Trimming removed 0 bases at V and 10 bases at J, with 13 bases between. Germline loops: CDR1 GTSNPN, CDR2 SVGIG (reference sequence). The DNA for the CDR3 is TGTGCCTGGAGTGTGATTGCTTCGCGCTCACCCCTCCACTTT. Its protein is CAWSVIASRSPLHF.

Note on this clone: Other DNA sequences in this specimen translate into the identical CDR3. This chain connects TRBV7-9 to TRBJ1-2; D perhaps matches TRBD1 (6 bases). The V end was cut by 5 bases, the J end by 4 bases, with 8 bases between. Germline-derived CDR1 and CDR2 are SEHNR and FQNEAQ (reference sequence). This CDR3 is 12 amino acids long. The CDR3 DNA reads as TGTGCCAGCAGCCGGGACATCTATGGCTACACCTTC. Translated, it gives CASSRDIYGYTF.

This chain uses TRBV4-2 with TRBJ2-2; no clear D. CDR1 LGHNA and CDR2 YNFKEQ come from the germline V gene. V was shortened by 0 bases and J by 7 bases, with 9 bases between the two germline ends. This CDR3 has 14 residues. The CDR3 region has the DNA TGTGCCAGCAGCCAAGAGGAGACTTACGGGGAGCTGTTTTTT. Amino acid sequence: CASSQEETYGELFF.